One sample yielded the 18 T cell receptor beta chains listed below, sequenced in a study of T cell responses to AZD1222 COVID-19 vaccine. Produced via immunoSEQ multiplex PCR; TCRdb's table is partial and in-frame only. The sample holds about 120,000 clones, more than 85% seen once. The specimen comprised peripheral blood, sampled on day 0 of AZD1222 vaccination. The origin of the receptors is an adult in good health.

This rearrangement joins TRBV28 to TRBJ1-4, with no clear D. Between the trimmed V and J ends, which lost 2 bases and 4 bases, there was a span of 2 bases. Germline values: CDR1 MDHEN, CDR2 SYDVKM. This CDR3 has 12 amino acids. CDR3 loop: CASSLNNEKLFF. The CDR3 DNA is TGTGCCAGCAGTTTAAATAATGAAAAACTGTTTTTT.

The CDR3 DNA reads as TGTGCCAGCATGGAGGGAAACTACGAGCAGTACTTC. Protein sequence: CASMEGNYEQYF. J is TRBJ2-7 and V is TRBV28, with D maybe TRBD2 (6 bases). From germline, CDR1 is MDHEN and CDR2 SYDVKM. Trimming pared 7 bases from V and 3 bases from J, leaving 10 bases between. This CDR3 region has 12 residues.

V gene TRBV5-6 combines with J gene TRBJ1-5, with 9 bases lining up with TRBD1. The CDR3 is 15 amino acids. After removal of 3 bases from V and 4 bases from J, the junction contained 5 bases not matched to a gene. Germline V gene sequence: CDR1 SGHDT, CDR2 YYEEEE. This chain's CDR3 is CASSSRDRVNQPQHF. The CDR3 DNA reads TGTGCCAGCAGCTCCCGGGACAGGGTAAATCAGCCCCAGCATTTT.

Written as DNA, the CDR3 is TGTGCCAGCAGCTCGGGCCCCCAGGGGGGCTACACCTTC. Its translation is CASSSGPQGGYTF. The J gene is TRBJ1-2, the V gene TRBV7-3; possible D gene TRBD1, 6 bases. Germline V gives CDR1 SGHTA, CDR2 FQGTGA. The CDR3 has 13 amino acids. Trimming took 4 bases from V and 8 from J, leaving 14 bases between them.

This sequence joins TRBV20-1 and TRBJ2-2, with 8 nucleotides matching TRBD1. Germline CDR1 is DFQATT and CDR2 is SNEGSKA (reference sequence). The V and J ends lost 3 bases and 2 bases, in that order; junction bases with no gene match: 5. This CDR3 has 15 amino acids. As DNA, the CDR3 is TGCAGTGCTAGTTTGGGACAGGCCAACACCGGGGAGCTGTTTTTT. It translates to CSASLGQANTGELFF.

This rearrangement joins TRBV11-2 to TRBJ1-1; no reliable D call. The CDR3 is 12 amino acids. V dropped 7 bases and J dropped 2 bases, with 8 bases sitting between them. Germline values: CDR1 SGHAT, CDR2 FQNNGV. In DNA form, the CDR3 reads TGTGCCAGCACGCCTCCCAACACTGAAGCTTTCTTT. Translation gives CASTPPNTEAFF.

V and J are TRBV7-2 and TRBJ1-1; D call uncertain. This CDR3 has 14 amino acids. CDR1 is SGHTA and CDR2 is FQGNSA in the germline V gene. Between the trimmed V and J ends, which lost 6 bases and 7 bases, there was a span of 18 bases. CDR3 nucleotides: TGTGCCAGCAGTTACTTGACGGGATCAAGTGAAGCTTTCTTT. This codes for CASSYLTGSSEAFF.

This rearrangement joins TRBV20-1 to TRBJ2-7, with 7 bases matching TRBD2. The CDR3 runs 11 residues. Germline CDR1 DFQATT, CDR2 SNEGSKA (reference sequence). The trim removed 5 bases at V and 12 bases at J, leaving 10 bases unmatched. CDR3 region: CSAPKTAGTYF. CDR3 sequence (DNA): TGCAGTGCTCCCAAGACAGCGGGGACGTACTTC.

The CDR3 nucleotides read TGCGCCAGCAGGGACGGGTCGATTAACTATGGCTACACCTTC. Protein: CASRDGSINYGYTF. This rearrangement joins TRBV4-1 to TRBJ1-2; D remains ambiguous. Germline V lookup: CDR1 MGHRA, CDR2 YSYEKL. Trimming shortened V by 6 bases and J by 1 base, and 12 bases separated the two germline ends. CDR3 size: 14 residues.

In nucleotides, the CDR3 is TGTGCCAGCAGCTTATACAGGGGGCTGGACGAGCAGTACTTC. It codes for CASSLYRGLDEQYF. The V call is TRBV6-5, the J call TRBJ2-7; 9 bases match TRBD1. V lost 6 bases and J lost 5; bases outside the gene matches: 8. Germline CDR1 is MNHEY and CDR2 is SVGAGI. The CDR3 sequence is 14 residues long.

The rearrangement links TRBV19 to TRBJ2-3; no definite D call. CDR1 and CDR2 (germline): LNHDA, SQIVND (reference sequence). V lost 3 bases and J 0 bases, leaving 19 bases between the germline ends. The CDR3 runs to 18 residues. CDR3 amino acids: CASSIMVMVQTSTDTQYF. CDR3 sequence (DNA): TGTGCCAGTAGTATTATGGTAATGGTGCAGACTAGCACAGATACGCAGTATTTT.

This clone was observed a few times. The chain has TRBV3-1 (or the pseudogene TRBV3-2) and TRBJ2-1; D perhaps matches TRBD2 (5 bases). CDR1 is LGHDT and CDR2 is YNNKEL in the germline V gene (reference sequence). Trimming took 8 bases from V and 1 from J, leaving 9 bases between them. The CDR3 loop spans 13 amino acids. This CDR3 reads CASVSGSYNEQFF. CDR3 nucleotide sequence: TGTGCCAGCGTGTCGGGATCCTACAATGAGCAGTTCTTC.

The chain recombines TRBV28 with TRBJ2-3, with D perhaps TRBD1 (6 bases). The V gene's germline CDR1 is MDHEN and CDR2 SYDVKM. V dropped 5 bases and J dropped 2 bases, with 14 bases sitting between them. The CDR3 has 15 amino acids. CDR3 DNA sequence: TGTGCCAGCAGTCTGGACAGAAAATACACAGATACGCAGTATTTT. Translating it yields CASSLDRKYTDTQYF.

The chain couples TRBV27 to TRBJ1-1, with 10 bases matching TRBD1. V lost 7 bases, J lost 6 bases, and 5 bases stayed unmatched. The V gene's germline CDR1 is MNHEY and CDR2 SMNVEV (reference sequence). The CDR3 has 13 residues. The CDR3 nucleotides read TGTGCCAGCAATGCAGGGACAGGGGCTGAAGCTTTCTTT. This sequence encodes CASNAGTGAEAFF.

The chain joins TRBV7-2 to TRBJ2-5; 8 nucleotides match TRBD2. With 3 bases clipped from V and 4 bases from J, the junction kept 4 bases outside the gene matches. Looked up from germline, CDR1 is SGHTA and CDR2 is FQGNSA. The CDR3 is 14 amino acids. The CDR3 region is CASSFLREGETQYF. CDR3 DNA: TGTGCCAGCAGCTTCCTCCGGGAGGGAGAGACCCAGTACTTC. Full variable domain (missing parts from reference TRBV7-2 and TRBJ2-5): GAGVSQSPSNKVTEKGKDVELRCDPISGHTALYWYRQSLGQGLEFLIYFQGNSAPDKSGLPSDRFSAERTGGSVSTLTIQRTQQEDSAVYLCASSFLREGETQYFGPGTRLLVL.

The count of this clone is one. The CDR3: CASSLIPHNEQFF. The CDR3 region has the DNA TGTGCCAGCAGCTTAATCCCCCACAATGAGCAGTTCTTC. The chain has TRBV7-9 and TRBJ2-1; D remains unclear. The germline CDR1 and CDR2 sequences are SEHNR and FQNEAQ (reference sequence). CDR3 length: 13 residues. V lost 2 bases to trimming and J lost 5 bases, with 7 bases between them.

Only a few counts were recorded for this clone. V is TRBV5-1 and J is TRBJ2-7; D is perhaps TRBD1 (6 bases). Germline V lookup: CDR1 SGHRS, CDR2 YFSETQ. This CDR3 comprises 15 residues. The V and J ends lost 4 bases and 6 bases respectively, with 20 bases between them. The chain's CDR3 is CASSPVVSGESEQYF. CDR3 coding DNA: TGCGCCAGCAGCCCGGTCGTATCAGGGGAAAGCGAGCAGTACTTC.

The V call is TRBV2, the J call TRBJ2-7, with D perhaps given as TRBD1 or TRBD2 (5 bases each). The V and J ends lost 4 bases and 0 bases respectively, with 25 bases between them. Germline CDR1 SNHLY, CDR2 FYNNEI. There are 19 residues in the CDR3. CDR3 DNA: TGTGCCAGCAGTGCGGACTTACCGGGACGCCGCCACTACTCCTACGAGCAGTACTTC. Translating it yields CASSADLPGRRHYSYEQYF.